This entry features one TCR beta chain sequence. The data were taken from a study of blood T cell repertoires in COVID-19. Study-wide background: There were acute and convalescent COVID-19 samples, and they came from the United States, Italy and Spain.

Original analysis: Reference gene primers were amplified, and this amplification served to estimate nucleated cell counts. The method was immunoSEQ multiplex PCR; TCRdb's version includes in-frame clones alone and lacks a portion of them. The D gene and trimming were derived from the DNA, and the V and J assignments and clone size from that table. The sample records about 210,000 clones, less than 90% being singletons. Sequencing was performed on peripheral blood. The clonotype originates from an older woman with acute or convalescent COVID-19.

CDR3 nucleotide sequence: TGTGCCAGTAGTATTTGGGGGGAATTTGGGGCCAACGTCCTGACTTTC. Translating it yields CASSIWGEFGANVLTF. This chain uses TRBV19 with TRBJ2-6, with D possibly TRBD2 on 6 matching bases. Trimming pared 3 bases from V and 3 bases from J, leaving 12 bases between. This CDR3 comprises 16 residues. Germline V gene sequence: CDR1 LNHDA, CDR2 SQIVND (reference sequence).